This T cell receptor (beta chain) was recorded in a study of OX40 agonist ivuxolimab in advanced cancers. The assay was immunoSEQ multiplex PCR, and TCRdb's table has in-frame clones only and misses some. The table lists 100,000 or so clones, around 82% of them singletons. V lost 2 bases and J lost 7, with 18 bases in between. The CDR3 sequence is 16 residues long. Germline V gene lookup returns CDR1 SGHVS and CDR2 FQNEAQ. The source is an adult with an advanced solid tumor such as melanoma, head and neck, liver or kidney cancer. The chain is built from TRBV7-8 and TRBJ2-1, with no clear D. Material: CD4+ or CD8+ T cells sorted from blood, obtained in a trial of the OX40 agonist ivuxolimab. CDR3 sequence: CASSLFSLLALNEQFF. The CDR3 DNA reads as TGTGCCAGCAGCTTATTTTCCCTACTGGCGCTGAATGAGCAGTTCTTC.